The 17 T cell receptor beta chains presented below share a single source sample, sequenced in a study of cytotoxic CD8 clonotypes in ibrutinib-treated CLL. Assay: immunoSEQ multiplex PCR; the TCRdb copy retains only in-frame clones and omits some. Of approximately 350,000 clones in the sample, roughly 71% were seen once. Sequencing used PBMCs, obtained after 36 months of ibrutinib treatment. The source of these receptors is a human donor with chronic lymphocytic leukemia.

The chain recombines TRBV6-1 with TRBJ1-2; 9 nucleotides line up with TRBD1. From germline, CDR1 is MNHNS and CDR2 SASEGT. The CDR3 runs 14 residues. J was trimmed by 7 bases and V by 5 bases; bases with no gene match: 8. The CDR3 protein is CASSLSGTGLGYTF. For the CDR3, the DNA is TGTGCCAGCAGTCTATCCGGGACAGGGCTTGGCTACACCTTC.

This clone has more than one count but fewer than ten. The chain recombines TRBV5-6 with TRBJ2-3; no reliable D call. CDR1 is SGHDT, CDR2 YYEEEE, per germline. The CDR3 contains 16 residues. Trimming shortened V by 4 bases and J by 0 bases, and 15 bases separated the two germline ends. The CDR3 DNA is TGTGCCAGCAGCAGATCCACGGAGTTCAGCACAGATACGCAGTATTTT. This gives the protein CASSRSTEFSTDTQYF.

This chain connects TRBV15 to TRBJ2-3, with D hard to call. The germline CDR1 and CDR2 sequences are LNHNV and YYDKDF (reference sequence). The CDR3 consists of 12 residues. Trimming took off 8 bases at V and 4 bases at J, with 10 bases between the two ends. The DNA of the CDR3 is TGTGCCACCGCAGTCTGGGCAGATACGCAGTATTTT. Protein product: CATAVWADTQYF.

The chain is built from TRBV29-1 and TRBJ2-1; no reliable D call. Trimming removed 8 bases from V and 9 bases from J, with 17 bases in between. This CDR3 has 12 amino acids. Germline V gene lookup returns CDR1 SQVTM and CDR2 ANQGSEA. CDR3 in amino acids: CSLLSFWSEQFF. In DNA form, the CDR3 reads TGCAGCCTTCTCTCTTTTTGGAGTGAGCAGTTCTTC.

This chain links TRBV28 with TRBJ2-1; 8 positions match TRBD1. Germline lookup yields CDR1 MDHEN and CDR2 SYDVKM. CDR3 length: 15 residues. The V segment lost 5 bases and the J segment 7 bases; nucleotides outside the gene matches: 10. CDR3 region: CASSPGDRPRNEQFF. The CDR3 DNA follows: TGTGCCAGCAGTCCTGGGGACAGGCCAAGGAATGAGCAGTTCTTC. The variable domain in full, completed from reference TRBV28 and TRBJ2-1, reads DVKVTQSSRYLVKRTGEKVFLECVQDMDHENMFWYRQDPGLGLRLIYFSYDVKMKEKGDIPEGYSVSREKKERFSLILESASTNQTSMYLCASSPGDRPRNEQFFGPGTRLTVL.

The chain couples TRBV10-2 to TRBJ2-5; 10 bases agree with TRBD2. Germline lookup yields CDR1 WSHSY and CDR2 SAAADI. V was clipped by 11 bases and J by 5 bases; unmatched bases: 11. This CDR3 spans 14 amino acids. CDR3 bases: TGCGCCTCCTGTCGCTTAGCGGGGGGTGAGACCCAGTACTTC. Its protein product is CASCRLAGGETQYF.

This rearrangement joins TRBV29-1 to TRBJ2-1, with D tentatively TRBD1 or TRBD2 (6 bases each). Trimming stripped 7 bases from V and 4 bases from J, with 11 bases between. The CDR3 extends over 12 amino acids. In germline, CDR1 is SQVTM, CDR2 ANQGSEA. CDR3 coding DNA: TGCAGCGGCCGGGGGCAGTACAATGAGCAGTTCTTC. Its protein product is CSGRGQYNEQFF.

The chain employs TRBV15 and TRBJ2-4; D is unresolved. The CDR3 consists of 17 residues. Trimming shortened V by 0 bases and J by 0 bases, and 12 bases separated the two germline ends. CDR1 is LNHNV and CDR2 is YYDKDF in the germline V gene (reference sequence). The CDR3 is CATSRDGNPLAKNIQYF. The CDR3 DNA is TGTGCCACCAGCAGAGATGGGAACCCACTAGCCAAAAACATTCAGTACTTC.

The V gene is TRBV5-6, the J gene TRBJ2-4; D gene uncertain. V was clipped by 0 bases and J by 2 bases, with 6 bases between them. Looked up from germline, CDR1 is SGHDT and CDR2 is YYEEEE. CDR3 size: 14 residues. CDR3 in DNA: TGTGCCAGCAGCTTGGACTATCCCAAAAACATTCAGTACTTC. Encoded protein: CASSLDYPKNIQYF.

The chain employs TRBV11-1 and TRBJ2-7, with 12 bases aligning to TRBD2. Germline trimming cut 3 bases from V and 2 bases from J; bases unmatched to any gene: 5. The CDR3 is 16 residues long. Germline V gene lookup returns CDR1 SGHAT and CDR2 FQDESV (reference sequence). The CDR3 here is CASSFPTSGRTYEQYF. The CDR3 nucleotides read TGTGCCAGCAGCTTCCCCACTAGCGGGAGGACCTACGAGCAGTACTTC.

In DNA form, the CDR3 reads TGTGCCAGTAGTCCCGGGGAGACCCAGTACTTC. Translating it yields CASSPGETQYF. The chain recombines TRBV19 with TRBJ2-5; D unclear. Between the trimmed V and J ends, which lost 5 bases and 5 bases, there was a span of 6 bases. Germline lookup yields CDR1 LNHDA and CDR2 SQIVND (reference sequence). The CDR3 covers 11 residues. Filled out from reference TRBV19 and TRBJ2-5, the complete variable domain reads DGGITQSPKYLFRKEGQNVTLSCEQNLNHDAMYWYRQDPGQGLRLIYYSQIVNDFQKGDIAEGYSVSREKKESFPLTVTSAQKNPTAFYLCASSPGETQYFGPGTRLLVL.

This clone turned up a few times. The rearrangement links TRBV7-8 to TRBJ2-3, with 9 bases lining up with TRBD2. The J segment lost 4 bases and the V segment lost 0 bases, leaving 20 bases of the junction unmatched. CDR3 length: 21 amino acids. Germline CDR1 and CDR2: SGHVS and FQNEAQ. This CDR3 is CASSLALPLSGSTGGADTQYF. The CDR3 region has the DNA TGTGCCAGCAGCTTAGCCCTACCCCTTAGCGGGAGTACGGGGGGGGCAGATACGCAGTATTTT.

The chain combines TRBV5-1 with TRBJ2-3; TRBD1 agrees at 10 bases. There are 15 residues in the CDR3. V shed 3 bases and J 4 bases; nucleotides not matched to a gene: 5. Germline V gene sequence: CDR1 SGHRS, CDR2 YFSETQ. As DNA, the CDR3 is TGCGCCAGCAGCTACGACAGGGGGCTTCCAGATACGCAGTATTTT. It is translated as CASSYDRGLPDTQYF. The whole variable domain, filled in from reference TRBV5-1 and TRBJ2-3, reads KAGVTQTPRYLIKTRGQQVTLSCSPISGHRSVSWYQQTPGQGLQFLFEYFSETQRNKGNFPGRFSGRQFSNSRSEMNVSTLELGDSALYLCASSYDRGLPDTQYFGPGTRLTVL.

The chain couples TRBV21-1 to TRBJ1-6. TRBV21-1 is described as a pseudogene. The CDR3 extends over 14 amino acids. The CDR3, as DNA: TGTGCCAGCAGCTCCTGGGATTGTAATTCACCCCTCCACTTT. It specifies CASSSWDCNSPLHF.

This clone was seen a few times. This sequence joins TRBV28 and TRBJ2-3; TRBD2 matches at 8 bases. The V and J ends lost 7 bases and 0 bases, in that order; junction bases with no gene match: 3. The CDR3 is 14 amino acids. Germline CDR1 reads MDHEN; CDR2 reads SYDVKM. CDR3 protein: CASTLAGSTDTQYF. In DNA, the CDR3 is TGTGCCAGCACCTTAGCGGGGAGCACAGATACGCAGTATTTT.

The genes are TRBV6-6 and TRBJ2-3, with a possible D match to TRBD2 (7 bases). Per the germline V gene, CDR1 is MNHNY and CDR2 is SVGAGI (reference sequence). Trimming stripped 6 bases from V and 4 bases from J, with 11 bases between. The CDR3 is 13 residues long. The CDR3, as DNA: TGTGCCAGCAGGTGGGGGGGGCCAGATACGCAGTATTTT. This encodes CASRWGGPDTQYF.

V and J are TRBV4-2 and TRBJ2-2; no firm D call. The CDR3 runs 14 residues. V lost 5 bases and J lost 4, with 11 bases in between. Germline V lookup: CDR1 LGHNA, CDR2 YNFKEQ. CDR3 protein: CASSLRSTTGELFF. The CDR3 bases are TGTGCCAGCAGCTTAAGATCCACCACCGGGGAGCTGTTTTTT.